This T cell receptor (beta chain) emerged from a study of shared clonotypes between healthy human individuals. General observations from the study: All-four-donor shared clonotypes had higher generation probabilities than non-shared clonotypes did.

Unmatched junction bases numbered 4, after V lost 5 bases and J lost 2 bases. The CDR3 is 14 amino acids. The germline V gene encodes CDR1 SEHNR and CDR2 FQNEAQ (reference sequence). Only in-frame clones appear in the TCRdb table, and some are missing; sequencing was by immunoSEQ multiplex PCR. Of about 300,000 clones in the sample, around 74% are singletons; the top ten hold about a tenth. Turning to this clone: Its specificity is unknown.

This clonotype originated in a man aged 25 to 40 in good health. The sample comprised memory CD4+ T cells sorted from blood. Subset indicated: CD45RA-negative fraction. This chain links TRBV7-9 with TRBJ2-5; TRBD2 aligns across 8 bases. In DNA form, the CDR3 reads TGTGCCAGCAGCGCACTAGCGGTACAAGAGACCCAGTACTTC. Residues: CASSALAVQETQYF.